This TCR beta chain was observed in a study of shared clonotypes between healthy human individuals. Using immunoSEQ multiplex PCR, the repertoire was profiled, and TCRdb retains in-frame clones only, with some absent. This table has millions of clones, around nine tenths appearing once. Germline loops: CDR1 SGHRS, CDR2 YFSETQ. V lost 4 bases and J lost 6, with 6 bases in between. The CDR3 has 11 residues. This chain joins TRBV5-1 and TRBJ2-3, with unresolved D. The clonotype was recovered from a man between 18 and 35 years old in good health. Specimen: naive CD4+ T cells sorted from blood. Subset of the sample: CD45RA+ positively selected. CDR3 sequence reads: CASSVGDTQYF. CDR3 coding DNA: TGCGCCAGCAGCGTGGGGGATACGCAGTATTTT.